Following are 21 T cell receptor beta chains from one sample sequenced in a study of T cell responses to AZD1222 COVID-19 vaccine. Method: immunoSEQ multiplex PCR; TCRdb's copy keeps in-frame clones and lacks some. The data contain over 150,000 clones, roughly nine tenths of them singletons. The sequenced sample was peripheral blood, obtained on day 0 of MenACWY control vaccination. Every receptor here comes from an adult in good health.

The V and J genes are TRBV5-1 and TRBJ2-3; perhaps TRBD1 as D (6 bases). Germline CDR1 and CDR2: SGHRS and YFSETQ. V lost 8 bases to trimming and J lost 0 bases, with 13 bases between them. CDR3 size: 14 residues. The CDR3 protein is CASAPTGSTDTQYF. The CDR3 nucleotides are TGCGCCAGTGCCCCAACAGGGAGCACAGATACGCAGTATTTT.

J is TRBJ1-1 and V is TRBV18; perhaps TRBD1 as D (5 bases). Trimming shortened V by 4 bases and J by 3 bases, and 12 bases separated the two germline ends. The CDR3 runs 14 residues. The V gene's germline CDR1 is KGHSH and CDR2 LQKENI. CDR3 loop: CASSRGIGDTEAFF. DNA of the CDR3: TGTGCCAGCTCACGAGGGATAGGGGACACTGAAGCTTTCTTT.

The gene calls are TRBV9 and TRBJ1-1; D might be TRBD1 (5 bases). The CDR3 has 18 residues. In germline, CDR1 is SGDLS, CDR2 YYNGEE. V was clipped by 0 bases and J by 3 bases, with 21 bases between them. The CDR3: CASSVDGSGKGLDTEAFF. CDR3 bases: TGTGCCAGCAGCGTAGACGGTTCAGGGAAGGGTCTGGACACTGAAGCTTTCTTT.

CDR3 residues: CSVGGPWEAFF. The CDR3 nucleotides are TGCAGCGTTGGTGGCCCATGGGAAGCTTTCTTT. This rearrangement joins TRBV29-1 to TRBJ1-1; no reliable D call. Trimming shortened V by 4 bases and J by 8 bases, and 11 bases separated the two germline ends. CDR1 SQVTM and CDR2 ANQGSEA come from the germline V gene. CDR3 size: 11 residues.

This clone turned up a few times. The gene calls are TRBV7-8 and TRBJ1-1; 9 positions match TRBD1. Germline CDR1 reads SGHVS; CDR2 reads FQNEAQ. The J segment lost 4 bases and the V segment lost 5 bases, leaving 8 bases of the junction unmatched. The CDR3 runs 15 residues. CDR3 loop: CASSDPGQGSTEAFF. Written as DNA, the CDR3 is TGTGCCAGCAGCGATCCGGGACAGGGATCCACTGAAGCTTTCTTT.

This chain connects TRBV3-1 (or the pseudogene TRBV3-2) to TRBJ2-2; D gene ambiguous. Deletions cut 1 base from V and 1 base from J, with 10 bases between. Germline-derived CDR1 and CDR2 are LGHDT and YNNKEL (reference sequence). This CDR3 comprises 16 residues. CDR3 DNA: TGTGCCAGCAGCCAAGTCGTACAGTTGAACACCGGGGAGCTGTTTTTT. Translating gives CASSQVVQLNTGELFF.

This chain joins TRBV15 and TRBJ1-6; no definite D call. V gave up 0 bases and J gave up 10 bases, with 4 bases separating them. CDR3 length: 12 amino acids. Germline-derived CDR1 and CDR2 are LNHNV and YYDKDF (reference sequence). For the CDR3, the DNA is TGTGCCACCAGCAGAGATCAATCACCCCTCCACTTT. Protein sequence: CATSRDQSPLHF.

V usage is TRBV7-2 and J usage is TRBJ2-3, with D perhaps TRBD1 (5 bases). The CDR3 loop spans 14 amino acids. Between the trimmed V and J ends, which lost 2 bases and 6 bases, there was a span of 12 bases. CDR1 and CDR2 from the germline V gene are SGHTA and FQGNSA. CDR3 nucleotides: TGTGCCAGCAGCTTAAAAGGGGTTATGGATACGCAGTATTTT. Its translation: CASSLKGVMDTQYF.

V gene TRBV11-3 combines with J gene TRBJ1-6, with a possible D match to TRBD1 (5 bases). V gave up 5 bases and J gave up 7 bases, with 9 bases separating them. CDR3 size: 13 residues. Germline assignment: CDR1 SGHNT and CDR2 YENEEA. The chain's CDR3 is CASSTRQNSPLHF. CDR3 DNA sequence: TGTGCCAGCAGCACAAGACAGAATTCACCCCTCCACTTT.

The V gene is TRBV14, the J gene TRBJ1-2; D may be TRBD1 (6 bases). Germline loops: CDR1 SGHDN, CDR2 FVKESK. The CDR3 is 13 amino acids. Trimming pared 2 bases from V and 8 bases from J, leaving 12 bases between. In nucleotides, the CDR3 is TGTGCCAGCAGCCAATTAGGGGGTGGAGGCTACACCTTC. Its translation is CASSQLGGGGYTF. Filled out from reference TRBV14 and TRBJ1-2, the complete variable domain reads EAGVTQFPSHSVIEKGQTVTLRCDPISGHDNLYWYRRVMGKEIKFLLHFVKESKQDESGMPNNRFLAERTGGTYSTLKVQPAELEDSGVYFCASSQLGGGGYTFGSGTRLTVV.

J is TRBJ2-1 and V is TRBV7-9; D perhaps matches TRBD1 (6 bases). CDR1 and CDR2 (germline): SEHNR, FQNEAQ (reference sequence). V was clipped by 7 bases and J by 2 bases, with 15 bases between them. This CDR3 is built from 15 residues. This CDR3 reads CASTPRGEAYNEQFF. The CDR3 DNA reads TGTGCCAGCACCCCCAGGGGTGAAGCCTACAATGAGCAGTTCTTC.

This clone was seen once. The CDR3 DNA reads TGCAGCGCCTATGCTCCGTCCTTGAGCTCCTACGAGCAGTACGTC. It codes for CSAYAPSLSSYEQYV. The chain carries TRBV29-1 and TRBJ2-7, with D uncertain. The CDR3 length is 15 residues. CDR1 SQVTM and CDR2 ANQGSEA come from the germline V gene. V lost 7 bases and J 0 bases, leaving 19 bases between the germline ends.

This clone has a single count. The same CDR3 can be traced to other DNA sequences in this sample. This chain connects TRBV2 to TRBJ2-7; a possible D gene is TRBD1 (5 bases). The CDR3 is made up of 12 amino acids. Trimming cost V 3 bases and J 4 bases, with 7 bases left between them. Germline CDR1 and CDR2: SNHLY and FYNNEI. The CDR3 region has the DNA TGTGCCAGCAGTGAGCAGGGATACGAGCAGTACGTC. Translation gives CASSEQGYEQYV.

The gene calls are TRBV11-2 and TRBJ2-5; D is unresolved. V gave up 2 bases and J gave up 5 bases, with 15 bases separating them. CDR3 length: 15 amino acids. From germline, CDR1 is SGHAT and CDR2 FQNNGV. CDR3: CASSLMARAVETQYF. The CDR3 coding sequence is TGTGCCAGCAGCTTAATGGCTAGGGCGGTGGAGACCCAGTACTTC.

This clone was found once. V usage is TRBV27 and J usage is TRBJ1-2; 7 nucleotides agree with TRBD1. With V trimmed by 3 bases and J by 1 base, 8 bases remained unmatched. Per the germline V gene, CDR1 is MNHEY and CDR2 is SMNVEV (reference sequence). The CDR3 has 16 residues. The CDR3 nucleotides are TGTGCCAGCAGTTTCCTCCTGGGACAGCATAACTATGGCTACACCTTC. It specifies CASSFLLGQHNYGYTF.

This rearrangement joins TRBV19 to TRBJ1-3; D not resolved. This CDR3 region has 12 residues. Per germline, CDR1 LNHDA and CDR2 SQIVND (reference sequence). Trimming shortened V by 6 bases and J by 7 bases, and 10 bases separated the two germline ends. CDR3 sequence reads: CASRGGLNTIYF. CDR3 nucleotides: TGTGCCAGTAGAGGAGGTCTCAACACCATATATTTT.

This clone showed up just a few times. The DNA for the CDR3 is TGTGCCAGCAGCCGGACACAGGGGGTGGAGGAAAAACTGTTTTTT. Translation gives CASSRTQGVEEKLFF. This chain uses TRBV7-9 with TRBJ1-4; 8 bases map to TRBD1. Unmatched junction bases numbered 10, after V lost 5 bases and J lost 8 bases. The germline gives CDR1 SEHNR, CDR2 FQNEAQ (reference sequence). The length of the CDR3 is 15 residues.

This chain uses TRBV12-5 with TRBJ2-2; possible D gene TRBD1, 6 bases. Deletions cut 6 bases from V and 4 bases from J, with 9 bases between. This CDR3 comprises 13 residues. The V gene's germline CDR1 is LGHNT and CDR2 FRNRAP. CDR3: CASGGTLTGELFF. CDR3 DNA sequence: TGTGCTAGTGGGGGGACACTCACCGGGGAGCTGTTTTTT.

This sequence joins TRBV18 and TRBJ1-3; TRBD1 agrees at 7 bases. Looked up from germline, CDR1 is KGHSH and CDR2 is LQKENI. The CDR3 has 16 amino acids. V was pared by 6 bases and J by 0 bases, with 8 bases of the junction left unmatched. CDR3 sequence: CASSDLTGSSGNTIYF. The DNA of the CDR3 is TGTGCCAGCTCGGACCTGACAGGGTCCTCTGGAAACACCATATATTTT.

The chain is built from TRBV5-1 and TRBJ1-2, with TRBD1 identical over 11 bases. Trimming cost V 0 bases and J 4 bases; bases outside gene matches: 5. This CDR3 is 16 amino acids long. The germline CDR1 and CDR2 sequences are SGHRS and YFSETQ. The CDR3 reads CASSLEGTGGGYGYTF. The DNA for the CDR3 is TGCGCCAGCAGCTTGGAGGGGACAGGGGGAGGCTATGGCTACACCTTC.

V is TRBV27 and J is TRBJ2-1; tentative D call: TRBD2 (6 bases). This CDR3 has 15 residues. Germline-derived CDR1 and CDR2 are MNHEY and SMNVEV (reference sequence). The V end lost 0 bases, the J end lost 5 bases, and 11 bases lay between the germline ends. The CDR3 nucleotides are TGTGCCAGCAGTTTATCGGCGGGACCAAACAATGAGCAGTTCTTC. Encoded protein: CASSLSAGPNNEQFF.